These 19 T cell receptor beta chains came from one sample sequenced in a study of T cell responses to AZD1222 COVID-19 vaccine. Libraries were prepared by immunoSEQ multiplex PCR; TCRdb keeps only in-frame clonotypes and omits some of them. The sample has 33,000 or so clones, roughly 90% seen once. The sequenced sample was peripheral blood, obtained 28 days after the second AZD1222 dose. The receptors were sampled from an adult who received the AZD1222 COVID-19 vaccine.

The chain has TRBV5-4 and TRBJ2-3, with a tentative D call TRBD2 (5 bases). The germline V gene encodes CDR1 SGHNT and CDR2 YYREEE (reference sequence). CDR3 length: 14 amino acids. V was shortened by 5 bases and J by 0 bases, with 10 bases between the two germline ends. The CDR3 sequence: CASRDGDSTDTQYF. The CDR3 DNA sequence: TGTGCCAGCAGAGACGGGGATAGCACAGATACGCAGTATTTT. Full variable domain (rest looked up from reference TRBV5-4 and TRBJ2-3): ETGVTQSPTHLIKTRGQQVTLRCSSQSGHNTVSWYQQALGQGPQFIFQYYREEENGRGNFPPRFSGLQFPNYSSELNVNALELDDSALYLCASRDGDSTDTQYFGPGTRLTVL.

This chain links TRBV4-2 with TRBJ1-5; 7 bases line up with TRBD1. The CDR3 totals 17 residues. Germline V gene sequence: CDR1 LGHNA, CDR2 YNFKEQ. Trimming cost V 2 bases and J 2 bases; bases outside gene matches: 9. The CDR3 DNA reads as TGTGCCAGCAGCCAACGGGTCAAAGGGGGCGGCAATCAGCCCCAGCATTTT. Its protein product is CASSQRVKGGGNQPQHF.

The V and J genes are TRBV7-2 and TRBJ2-3; D is ambiguous. The V end lost 0 bases, the J end lost 5 bases, and 12 bases lay between the germline ends. The CDR3 totals 15 residues. Germline-derived CDR1 and CDR2 are SGHTA and FQGNSA. CDR3 DNA sequence: TGTGCCAGCAGCTTAGCGCGAAGGTGGGGAGATACGCAGTATTTT. Amino acid sequence: CASSLARRWGDTQYF.

The genes are TRBV5-4 and TRBJ2-7; D may be TRBD1 (6 bases). Germline-derived CDR1 and CDR2 are SGHNT and YYREEE (reference sequence). The CDR3 is made up of 12 amino acids. V was pared by 4 bases and J by 3 bases, with 8 bases between. The CDR3 sequence is CASSTDSYEQYF. The CDR3 region has the DNA TGTGCCAGCAGCACGGACAGCTACGAGCAGTACTTC.

The V gene is TRBV27, the J gene TRBJ2-3; D gene uncertain. The CDR3 sequence is 16 residues long. CDR1 MNHEY and CDR2 SMNVEV come from the germline V gene (reference sequence). The V and J ends lost 6 bases and 0 bases respectively, with 16 bases between them. The chain's CDR3 is CASSFQALPSTDTQYF. The CDR3 DNA reads TGTGCCAGCAGCTTTCAAGCTCTTCCTAGCACAGATACGCAGTATTTT.

This chain connects TRBV11-2 to TRBJ1-4, with 7 bases that match TRBD1. CDR1 is SGHAT, CDR2 FQNNGV, per germline. CDR3 length equals 15 residues. Unmatched junction bases numbered 7, after V lost 2 bases and J lost 7 bases. This chain's CDR3 is CASSLLTGQPEKLFF. For the CDR3, the DNA is TGTGCCAGCAGCTTACTAACGGGACAGCCTGAAAAACTGTTTTTT.

The chain is built from TRBV24-1 and TRBJ2-2; no clear D. The germline gives CDR1 KGHDR, CDR2 SFDVKD. Trimming left V 6 bases short and J 0 bases short, with 7 bases between. This CDR3 is 14 amino acids long. CDR3 region: CATSLAANTGELFF. In nucleotides, the CDR3 is TGTGCCACCAGTCTTGCTGCGAACACCGGGGAGCTGTTTTTT.

The chain recombines TRBV19 with TRBJ1-5, with D possibly TRBD1 on 6 matching bases. V lost 3 bases and J lost 1, with 13 bases in between. The germline V gene encodes CDR1 LNHDA and CDR2 SQIVND (reference sequence). The CDR3 loop spans 16 amino acids. CDR3 protein: CASSIIGGYSNQPQHF. In DNA, the CDR3 is TGTGCCAGTAGTATTATTGGGGGCTACAGCAATCAGCCCCAGCATTTT.

This rearrangement joins TRBV15 to TRBJ2-5; 8 bases are a match to TRBD2. Trimming took 5 bases from V and 0 from J; bases not matched to a gene: 5. Germline CDR1 and CDR2: LNHNV and YYDKDF (reference sequence). The CDR3 totals 15 residues. CDR3 region: CATSPGGAYQETQYF. CDR3 bases: TGTGCCACCAGCCCGGGGGGGGCCTACCAAGAGACCCAGTACTTC. The full variable domain, its missing parts supplied by reference TRBV15 and TRBJ2-5, is DAMVIQNPRYQVTQFGKPVTLSCSQTLNHNVMYWYQQKSSQAPKLLFHYYDKDFNNEADTPDNFQSRRPNTSFCFLDIRSPGLGDTAMYLCATSPGGAYQETQYFGPGTRLLVL.

V and J are TRBV7-9 and TRBJ1-1, with 7 positions matching TRBD1. Germline CDR1 reads SEHNR; CDR2 reads FQNEAQ (reference sequence). V was pared by 4 bases and J by 3 bases, with 11 bases of the junction left unmatched. This CDR3 comprises 16 residues. CDR3 region: CASSSHSTGRDTEAFF. The CDR3 nucleotides read TGTGCCAGCAGCTCCCACTCGACAGGGAGGGACACTGAAGCTTTCTTT.

This chain uses TRBV10-3 with TRBJ1-1; D is perhaps TRBD1 (6 bases). The CDR3 is 14 amino acids. Germline V lookup: CDR1 ENHRY, CDR2 SYGVKD. V was clipped by 4 bases and J by 4 bases, with 13 bases between them. The CDR3 protein is CAISGRGNPTEAFF. The CDR3 region has the DNA TGTGCCATCAGTGGGAGGGGGAACCCCACTGAAGCTTTCTTT.

The table lists this clone with a few counts. The chain has TRBV24-1 and TRBJ1-5; D possibly corresponds to TRBD1 (5 bases). V was trimmed by 2 bases and J by 2 bases, leaving 12 bases between them. The CDR3 runs to 16 residues. Germline V gene data show CDR1 as KGHDR and CDR2 as SFDVKD. The CDR3 protein is CATSDSRLGGNQPQHF. The CDR3 nucleotides are TGTGCCACCAGTGATTCTCGATTGGGGGGCAATCAGCCCCAGCATTTT.

The V and J genes are TRBV28 and TRBJ1-2; 8 bases align to TRBD1. The V gene's germline CDR1 is MDHEN and CDR2 SYDVKM. CDR3 size: 15 residues. The trim removed 5 bases at V and 5 bases at J, leaving 10 bases unmatched. Here the CDR3 DNA reads TGTGCCAGCAGTCCGACCTGGACAGGGAGTTATGGCTACACCTTC. Amino acid sequence: CASSPTWTGSYGYTF.

This rearrangement joins TRBV18 to TRBJ2-1; a weak D match, TRBD1 (6 bases). Trimming took 3 bases from V and 7 from J, leaving 19 bases between them. Germline V lookup: CDR1 KGHSH, CDR2 LQKENI. CDR3 size: 16 residues. The CDR3 DNA reads as TGTGCCAGCTCACCCCTAGTGGTCAGGGGACCTAATGAGCAGTTCTTC. Translation: CASSPLVVRGPNEQFF.

Only a few counts were recorded for this clone. The chain carries TRBV4-2 and TRBJ1-2; D not certain. Looked up from germline, CDR1 is LGHNA and CDR2 is YNFKEQ. Trimming stripped 2 bases from V and 4 bases from J, with 17 bases between. The CDR3 runs 16 residues. Here the CDR3 reads CASSQTETSTLYGYTF. The CDR3 nucleotides read TGTGCCAGCAGCCAAACAGAGACCTCAACCCTCTATGGCTACACCTTC.

The chain has TRBV5-1 and TRBJ2-7; 8 nucleotides align to TRBD1. The CDR3 spans 15 residues. Germline V gives CDR1 SGHRS, CDR2 YFSETQ. Unmatched junction bases numbered 6, after V lost 4 bases and J lost 0 bases. The CDR3 DNA follows: TGCGCCAGCAGCACCGGACAGGGAATCTCCTACGAGCAGTACTTC. Protein: CASSTGQGISYEQYF. Variable domain in full (rest from reference TRBV5-1 and TRBJ2-7): KAGVTQTPRYLIKTRGQQVTLSCSPISGHRSVSWYQQTPGQGLQFLFEYFSETQRNKGNFPGRFSGRQFSNSRSEMNVSTLELGDSALYLCASSTGQGISYEQYFGPGTRLTVT.

The gene calls are TRBV7-9 and TRBJ2-2, with a tentative D call TRBD1 (6 bases). The CDR3 totals 13 residues. Germline loops: CDR1 SEHNR, CDR2 FQNEAQ (reference sequence). V lost 6 bases, J lost 1 base, and 6 bases lay in between. Here the CDR3 reads CASRDRNTGELFF. The CDR3 nucleotides read TGTGCCAGCAGGGACAGGAACACCGGGGAGCTGTTTTTT.

This sequence joins TRBV7-6 and TRBJ1-6, with 7 bases identical to TRBD1. CDR1 SGHVS and CDR2 FNYEAQ come from the germline V gene. The length of the CDR3 is 15 residues. The J segment lost 7 bases and the V segment lost 5 bases, leaving 8 bases of the junction unmatched. CDR3 DNA: TGTGCCAGCAGCCCGGAAGCAGGGGGAAATTCACCCCTCCACTTT. This translates into CASSPEAGGNSPLHF.

This chain uses TRBV5-8 with TRBJ1-6; D not resolved. This CDR3 comprises 17 residues. The V and J ends lost 0 bases and 0 bases respectively, with 10 bases between them. The germline V gene encodes CDR1 SGHTS and CDR2 YDEGEE. The CDR3 loop is CASSLALLSSYNSPLHF. The CDR3 nucleotides are TGTGCCAGCAGCTTGGCCTTGTTAAGCTCCTATAATTCACCCCTCCACTTT. Supplemented by reference TRBV5-8 and TRBJ1-6, the full variable domain reads EAGVTQSPTHLIKTRGQQATLRCSPISGHTSVYWYQQALGLGLQFLLWYDEGEERNRGNFPPRFSGRQFPNYSSELNVNALELEDSALYLCASSLALLSSYNSPLHFGNGTRLTVT.